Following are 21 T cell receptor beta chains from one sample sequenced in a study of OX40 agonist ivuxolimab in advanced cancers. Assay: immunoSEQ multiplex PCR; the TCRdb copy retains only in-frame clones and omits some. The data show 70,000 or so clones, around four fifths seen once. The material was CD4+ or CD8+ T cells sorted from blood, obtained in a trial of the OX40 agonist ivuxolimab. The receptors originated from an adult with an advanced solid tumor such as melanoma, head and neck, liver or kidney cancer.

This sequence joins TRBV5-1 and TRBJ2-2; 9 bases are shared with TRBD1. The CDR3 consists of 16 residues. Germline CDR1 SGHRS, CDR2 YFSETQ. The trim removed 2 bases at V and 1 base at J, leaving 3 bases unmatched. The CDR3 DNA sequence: TGCGCCAGCAGCTTTCCGGGACAGGGGAACACCGGGGAGCTGTTTTTT. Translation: CASSFPGQGNTGELFF.

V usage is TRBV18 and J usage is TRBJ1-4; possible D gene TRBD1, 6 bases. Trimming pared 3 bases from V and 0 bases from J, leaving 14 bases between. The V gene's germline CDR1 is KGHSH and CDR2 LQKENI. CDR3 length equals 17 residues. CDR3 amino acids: CASSPTFRTATNEKLFF. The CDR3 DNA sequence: TGTGCCAGCTCACCGACATTTAGGACAGCAACTAATGAAAAACTGTTTTTT.

The CDR3 loop is CASTRTVPSGNTIYF. The CDR3 DNA is TGTGCCAGCACCAGGACAGTACCCTCTGGAAACACCATATATTTT. The chain carries TRBV6-1 and TRBJ1-3; perhaps TRBD1 as D (6 bases). V lost 7 bases and J 0 bases, leaving 13 bases between the germline ends. The V gene's germline CDR1 is MNHNS and CDR2 SASEGT. This CDR3 is 15 amino acids long.

CDR3 sequence: CASSVSSFGPGELFF. The CDR3 coding sequence is TGTGCCAGCAGCGTGAGCAGTTTCGGACCCGGGGAGCTGTTTTTT. The genes are TRBV9 and TRBJ2-2; D ambiguous. This CDR3 has 15 residues. V lost 2 bases to trimming and J lost 6 bases, with 14 bases between them. In germline, CDR1 is SGDLS, CDR2 YYNGEE.

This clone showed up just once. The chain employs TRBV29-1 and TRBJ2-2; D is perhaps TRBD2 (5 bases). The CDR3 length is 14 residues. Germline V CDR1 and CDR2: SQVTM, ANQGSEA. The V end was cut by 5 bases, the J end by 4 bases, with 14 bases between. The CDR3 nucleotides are TGCAGCGTTCGGGAAAGTTCAGGCACCGGGGAGCTGTTTTTT. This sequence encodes CSVRESSGTGELFF.

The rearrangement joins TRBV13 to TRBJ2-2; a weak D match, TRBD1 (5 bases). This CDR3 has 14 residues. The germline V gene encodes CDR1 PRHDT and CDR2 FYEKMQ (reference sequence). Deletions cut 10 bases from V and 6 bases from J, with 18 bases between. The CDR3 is CATEGAEGAGELFF. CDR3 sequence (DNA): TGTGCCACTGAAGGGGCAGAAGGGGCCGGGGAGCTGTTTTTT.

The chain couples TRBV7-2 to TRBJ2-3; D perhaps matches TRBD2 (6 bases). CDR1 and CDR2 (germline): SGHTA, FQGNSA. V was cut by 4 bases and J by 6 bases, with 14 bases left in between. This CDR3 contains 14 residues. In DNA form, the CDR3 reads TGTGCCAGCAGCTCGGGACTGCAGTTGGATACGCAGTATTTT. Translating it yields CASSSGLQLDTQYF.

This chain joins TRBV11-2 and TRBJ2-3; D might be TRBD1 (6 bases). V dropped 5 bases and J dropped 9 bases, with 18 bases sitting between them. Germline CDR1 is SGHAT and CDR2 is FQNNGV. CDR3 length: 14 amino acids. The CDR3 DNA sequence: TGTGCCAGCAGCCCCATCGGGGACACAGCCACGCAGTATTTT. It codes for CASSPIGDTATQYF. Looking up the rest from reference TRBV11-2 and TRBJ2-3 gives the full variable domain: EAGVAQSPRYKIIEKRQSVAFWCNPISGHATLYWYQQILGQGPKLLIQFQNNGVVDDSQLPKDRFSAERLKGVDSTLKIQPAKLEDSAVYLCASSPIGDTATQYFGPGTRLTVL.

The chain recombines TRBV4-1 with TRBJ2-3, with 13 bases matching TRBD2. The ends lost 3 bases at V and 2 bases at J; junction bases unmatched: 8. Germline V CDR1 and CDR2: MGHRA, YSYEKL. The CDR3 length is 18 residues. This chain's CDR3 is CASSQVAGLAGVTDTQYF. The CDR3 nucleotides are TGCGCCAGCAGCCAGGTTGCCGGACTAGCGGGGGTCACAGATACGCAGTATTTT.

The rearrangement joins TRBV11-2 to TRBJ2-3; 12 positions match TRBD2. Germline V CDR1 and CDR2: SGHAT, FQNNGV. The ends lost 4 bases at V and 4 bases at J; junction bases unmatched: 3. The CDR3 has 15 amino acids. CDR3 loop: CASSSTSGRPDTQYF. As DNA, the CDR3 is TGTGCCAGCAGCTCGACTAGCGGGAGACCAGATACGCAGTATTTT.

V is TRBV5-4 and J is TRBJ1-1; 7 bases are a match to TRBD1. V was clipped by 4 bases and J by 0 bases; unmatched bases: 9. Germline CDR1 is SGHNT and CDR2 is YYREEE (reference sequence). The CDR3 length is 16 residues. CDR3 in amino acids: CASSPIRTGVNTEAFF. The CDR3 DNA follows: TGTGCCAGCAGCCCAATACGTACAGGGGTGAACACTGAAGCTTTCTTT.

The DNA of the CDR3 is TGTGCCAGCAGTGTCCTTAGCGGGAGATGGGCGAACACCGGGGAGCTGTTTTTT. It yields the protein CASSVLSGRWANTGELFF. This chain links TRBV28 with TRBJ2-2, with 9 nucleotides matching TRBD2. Germline V CDR1 and CDR2: MDHEN, SYDVKM. Unmatched junction bases numbered 10, after V lost 5 bases and J lost 0 bases. The CDR3 sequence is 18 residues long.

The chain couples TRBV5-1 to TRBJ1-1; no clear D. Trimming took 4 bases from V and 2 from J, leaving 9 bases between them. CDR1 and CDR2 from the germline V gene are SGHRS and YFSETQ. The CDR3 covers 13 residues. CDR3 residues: CASSPAVNTEAFF. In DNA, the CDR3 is TGCGCCAGCAGCCCGGCAGTCAACACTGAAGCTTTCTTT.

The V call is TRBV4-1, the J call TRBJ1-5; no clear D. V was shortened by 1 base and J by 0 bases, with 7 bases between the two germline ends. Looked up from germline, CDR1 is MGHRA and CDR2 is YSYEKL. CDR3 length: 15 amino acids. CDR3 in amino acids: CASSQAAISNQPQHF. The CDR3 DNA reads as TGCGCCAGCAGCCAAGCAGCCATTAGCAATCAGCCCCAGCATTTT.

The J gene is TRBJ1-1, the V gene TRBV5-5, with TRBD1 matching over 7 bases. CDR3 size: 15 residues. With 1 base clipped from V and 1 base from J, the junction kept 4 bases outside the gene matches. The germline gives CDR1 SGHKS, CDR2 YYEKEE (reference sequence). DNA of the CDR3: TGTGCCAGCAGCTTGTTAAAGGGGGCGAACACTGAAGCTTTCTTT. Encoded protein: CASSLLKGANTEAFF. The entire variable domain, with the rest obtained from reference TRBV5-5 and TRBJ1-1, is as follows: DAGVTQSPTHLIKTRGQQVTLRCSPISGHKSVSWYQQVLGQGPQFIFQYYEKEERGRGNFPDRFSARQFPNYSSELNVNALLLGDSALYLCASSLLKGANTEAFFGQGTRLTVV.

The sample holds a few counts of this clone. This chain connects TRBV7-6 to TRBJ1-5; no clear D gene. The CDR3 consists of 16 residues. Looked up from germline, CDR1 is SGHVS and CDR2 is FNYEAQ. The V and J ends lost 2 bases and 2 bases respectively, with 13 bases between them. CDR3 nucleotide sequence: TGTGCCAGCAGCTTATACGGGGAAAAAGGCAATCAGCCCCAGCATTTT. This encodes CASSLYGEKGNQPQHF.

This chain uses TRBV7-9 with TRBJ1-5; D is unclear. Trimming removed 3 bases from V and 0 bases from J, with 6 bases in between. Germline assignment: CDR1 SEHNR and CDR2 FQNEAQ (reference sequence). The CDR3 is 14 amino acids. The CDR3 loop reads CASSFAGSNQPQHF. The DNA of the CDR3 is TGTGCCAGCAGCTTTGCAGGTAGCAATCAGCCCCAGCATTTT.

CDR3 coding DNA: TGTGCCAGCAGTACCGATCGGACAGGGGGCATCACCGGGGAGCTGTTTTTT. Encoded protein: CASSTDRTGGITGELFF. The chain combines TRBV27 with TRBJ2-2; 11 bases are a match to TRBD1. Germline CDR1 reads MNHEY; CDR2 reads SMNVEV (reference sequence). The CDR3 consists of 17 residues. With 5 bases clipped from V and 4 bases from J, the junction kept 9 bases outside the gene matches.

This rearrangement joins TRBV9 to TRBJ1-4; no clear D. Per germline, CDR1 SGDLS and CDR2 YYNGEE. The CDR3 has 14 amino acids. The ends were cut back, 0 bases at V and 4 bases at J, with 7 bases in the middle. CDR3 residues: CASSVGHGNEKLFF. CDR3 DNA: TGTGCCAGCAGCGTAGGACACGGTAATGAAAAACTGTTTTTT.

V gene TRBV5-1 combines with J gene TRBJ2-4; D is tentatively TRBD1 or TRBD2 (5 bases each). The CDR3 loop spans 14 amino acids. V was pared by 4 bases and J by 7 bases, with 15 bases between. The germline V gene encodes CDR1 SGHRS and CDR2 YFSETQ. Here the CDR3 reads CASSETVSGNIQYF. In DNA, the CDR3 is TGCGCCAGCAGCGAGACAGTATCGGGGAACATTCAGTACTTC.

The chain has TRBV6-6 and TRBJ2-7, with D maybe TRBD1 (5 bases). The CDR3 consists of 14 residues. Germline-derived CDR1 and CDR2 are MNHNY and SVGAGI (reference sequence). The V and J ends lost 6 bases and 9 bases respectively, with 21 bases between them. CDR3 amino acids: CASSQGIGYDAQYV. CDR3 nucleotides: TGTGCCAGCAGCCAGGGTATCGGCTACGACGCGCAGTACGTC.